These T cell receptor beta chains were read from a single sample in a study of beta chain features in type 1 diabetes. Using immunoSEQ multiplex PCR, the repertoire was profiled, and TCRdb retains in-frame clones only, with some absent. Of 350,000 to 400,000 clones detected, 10% to 15% appear once; the ten largest clones hold about 0.01%. The sequenced sample consisted of naive CD4+ T cells from blood. These receptors were collected from a woman between 18 and 29 years old with type 1 diabetes. Each CDR3 is given with its conserved first and last residue. Fields, in order: D gene, V gene, clone size, J gene, CDR3 DNA, CDR3 protein. A D gene is named only where the DNA matches it firmly. Part of the rows lack a size; the others show once, few, many or a class for expanded clones.

-	TRBV7-9	few	TRBJ2-7	TGTGCCAGCAGCCGGGGAGACTACTCCTACGAGCAGTACTTC	CASSRGDYSYEQYF
-	TRBV16	-	TRBJ1-5	TGTGCCAGCAGCCTATTATCAGGGGATAGCAATCAGCCCCAGCATTTT	CASSLLSGDSNQPQHF
TRBD1	TRBV4-1	few	TRBJ2-4	TGCGCCAGCAGCCAAGGGATTAGGGGGCGAACGGGAAACATTCAGTACTTC	CASSQGIRGRTGNIQYF
TRBD2	TRBV18	few	TRBJ2-7	TGTGCCAGCTCACCACCTGGCCTAGCGGGGAAGGAGCAGTACTTC	CASSPPGLAGKEQYF
-	TRBV6-5	-	TRBJ2-7	TGTGCCAGCAGTTACTCCTACGGGGGAGCCTACGAGCAGTACTTC	CASSYSYGGAYEQYF
-	TRBV6-5	few	TRBJ2-2	TGTGCCAGCAGGGAACAGGGTGGTTGGGCCGGGGAGCTGTTTTTT	CASREQGGWAGELFF
-	TRBV7-8	-	TRBJ2-2	TGTGCCAGCAGCCATAACACCGGGGAGCTGTTTTTT	CASSHNTGELFF
-	TRBV16	few	TRBJ1-5	TGTGCCAGCAGCCCAAATAGGGGGAACAATCAGCCCCAGCATTTT	CASSPNRGNNQPQHF
-	TRBV6-4	-	TRBJ1-2	TGTGCCAGCAGTGACTCTAGTGGGGCAAGGGGCTACACCTTC	CASSDSSGARGYTF
-	TRBV5-6	few	TRBJ2-5	TGTGCCAGCAGCTGGAGGGAGACCCAGTACTTC	CASSWRETQYF
TRBD2	TRBV4-3	few	TRBJ2-7	TGCGCCAGCAGCCATAGCGGGGGGCCTCCCTACGAGCAGTACTTC	CASSHSGGPPYEQYF
-	TRBV6-4	once	TRBJ1-1	TGTGCCAGCAGAGCAGGGAAGTCGGAAACTGAAGCTTTCTTT	CASRAGKSETEAFF
TRBD1	TRBV7-2	-	TRBJ1-2	TGTGCCAGCAGTCCGACAGGGGCCTCCACCTTC	CASSPTGASTF
-	TRBV7-2	-	TRBJ2-1	TGTGCCAGCACCCCCCAGGGCAATGAGCAGTTCTTC	CASTPQGNEQFF
-	TRBV20-1	-	TRBJ2-1	TGCAGTGCTATCAGATACAATGAGCAGTTCTTC	CSAIRYNEQFF
-	TRBV25-1	few	TRBJ2-7	TGTGCCAGCAGTGAAGGACAGACAGACGAGCAGTACTTC	CASSEGQTDEQYF
TRBD2	TRBV11-2	few	TRBJ2-4	TGTGCCAGCAGCTTAGGTCGGCTAGCGGATTTAGCCAAAAACATTCAGTACTTC	CASSLGRLADLAKNIQYF
-	TRBV19	-	TRBJ2-7	TGTGCCAGTAGTCTCCCCTACGAGCAGTACTTC	CASSLPYEQYF
-	TRBV14	few	TRBJ2-1	TGTGCCAGCAGCCCTAGGATCCAGCTAACCTACAATGAGCAGTTCTTC	CASSPRIQLTYNEQFF
-	TRBV6-5	few	TRBJ2-7	TGTGCCAGCAGTTTAGGACTGAACGATCCCCCCTACGAGCAGTACTTC	CASSLGLNDPPYEQYF
-	TRBV7-2	-	TRBJ2-2	TGTGCCAGCAGACCTGCAGGGCCCGGGGAGCTGTTTTTT	CASRPAGPGELFF
TRBD2	TRBV28	-	TRBJ2-1	TGTGCCAGCACCTTATATCGGACTAGCAACAATGAGCAGTTCTTC	CASTLYRTSNNEQFF
-	TRBV11-2	-	TRBJ2-5	TGTGCCAGCAGTCCGGGACTCCAAGAGACCCAGTACTTC	CASSPGLQETQYF
-	TRBV25-1	few	TRBJ2-5	TGTGCCAGCAGTGAACCAGGGGTAGAGACCCAGTACTTC	CASSEPGVETQYF
TRBD1	TRBV25-1	-	TRBJ1-1	TGTGCCAGCAGTAAAGTACAGGGGGGCACTGAAGCTTTCTTT	CASSKVQGGTEAFF
-	TRBV18	-	TRBJ2-3	TGTGCCAGCTCACCACCCGGCGGGCTAAGCACAGATACGCAGTATTTT	CASSPPGGLSTDTQYF
-	TRBV29-1	few	TRBJ1-5	TGCAGCGTTGCCACAGGGAATAGCAATCAGCCCCAGCATTTT	CSVATGNSNQPQHF
TRBD1	TRBV19	few	TRBJ1-2	TGTGCCAGTTCGACAGGGGCTAACTATGGCTACACCTTC	CASSTGANYGYTF
-	TRBV4-1	few	TRBJ1-5	TGCGCCAGCAGCCAAGGAGAGGGATCGGGTCAGCCCCAGCATTTT	CASSQGEGSGQPQHF
TRBD1	TRBV6-5	-	TRBJ1-2	TGTGCCAGCAGTCGGGACAGGGCTGGTGGCTACACCTTC	CASSRDRAGGYTF
-	TRBV18	-	TRBJ2-7	TGTGCCAGCTCACCAGGGCAGGGTAGTCCCTACGAGCAGTACTTC	CASSPGQGSPYEQYF
TRBD1	TRBV7-3	-	TRBJ2-3	TGTGCCAGCAGCCCCGGGACAGCTACAGATACGCAGTATTTT	CASSPGTATDTQYF